A selection of T cell receptor beta chains follows, all from one sample in a study of blood T cell repertoires in COVID-19. Assay used: immunoSEQ multiplex PCR; TCRdb lists only in-frame clones, some missing. Of fewer than 30,000 clones in the sample, 85% to 90% were seen once. Material: peripheral blood. The receptor source for this set is a human donor in a cohort sampled during active COVID-19. CDR3s include the opening cysteine and the closing phenylalanine or tryptophan. Each record gives: clone size, V gene, D gene, J gene, CDR3 protein, CDR3 DNA. The D gene is left open where the match is weak. Size tells how often a clone was seen (once, few, many) or the class of an expanded clone, and some rows leave it out.

>NA|TRBV19|TRBD1|TRBJ1-1
CASFDHRGHSRGAFF
TGTGCCAGTTTCGATCACAGGGGACATTCAAGGGGAGCTTTCTTT
>NA|TRBV12-3/TRBV12-4|NA|TRBJ2-1
CASSSYNEQFF
TGTGCCAGCAGTTCTTACAATGAGCAGTTCTTC
>once|TRBV30|TRBD2|TRBJ2-5
CAWSTGLAGEETQYF
TGTGCCTGGAGCACGGGACTAGCGGGGGAAGAGACCCAGTACTTC
>NA|TRBV5-3|TRBD2|TRBJ2-1
CARWCGSSYNEQFF
TGTGCCAGATGGTGCGGGAGCTCCTACAATGAGCAGTTCTTC
>once|TRBV19|TRBD2|TRBJ2-7
CASSTGLAGPYEQYF
TGTGCCAGTAGTACGGGACTAGCGGGACCCTACGAGCAGTACTTC
>NA|TRBV27|NA|TRBJ1-1
CASSRSGQFEAFF
TGTGCCAGCAGTCGGTCTGGGCAGTTTGAAGCTTTCTTT
>NA|TRBV7-3|NA|TRBJ2-1
CASSLSGTARGNEQFF
TGTGCCAGCAGCTTATCCGGGACAGCTCGGGGGAATGAGCAGTTCTTC
>NA|TRBV6-5|TRBD2|TRBJ2-7
CAIPPGLAESYEQYF
TGTGCCATACCTCCGGGACTAGCGGAATCCTACGAGCAGTACTTC
>NA|TRBV5-8|TRBD1|TRBJ2-3
CASSPVGQGRSGRPDTQYF
TGTGCCAGCAGCCCGGTCGGACAGGGTCGGTCTGGGAGGCCAGATACGCAGTATTTT
>NA|TRBV27|TRBD1|TRBJ1-2
CASSFRQGGRGYTF
TGTGCCAGCAGTTTCCGACAGGGGGGACGGGGCTACACCTTC
>NA|TRBV5-4|TRBD1|TRBJ2-7
CASSGWTGREQYF
TGTGCCAGCAGCGGATGGACAGGGAGGGAGCAGTACTTC
>NA|TRBV14|NA|TRBJ1-1
CASNSGTTNTEAFF
TGTGCCAGCAACTCCGGGACAACAAACACTGAAGCTTTCTTT
>NA|TRBV5-8|NA|TRBJ2-7
CASSRQGWTYEQYF
TGTGCCAGCAGCCGCCAGGGGTGGACCTACGAGCAGTACTTC
>NA|TRBV19|NA|TRBJ2-4
CASAGSSKAVQYF
TGTGCCAGTGCGGGCAGCTCTAAGGCCGTTCAGTACTTC
>NA|TRBV6-5|TRBD1|TRBJ2-5
CASSRDRTVETQYF
TGTGCCAGCAGTCGGGACAGGACGGTTGAGACCCAGTACTTC
>NA|TRBV24-1|NA|TRBJ1-2
CAIQGQIDGYTF
TGTGCCATACAGGGTCAAATAGATGGCTACACCTTC
>NA|TRBV18|TRBD1|TRBJ2-2
CASSPGQGDTGELFF
TGTGCCAGCTCACCCGGACAGGGGGACACCGGGGAGCTGTTTTTT
>NA|TRBV6-5|NA|TRBJ2-3
CASRTLGADTQYF
TGTGCCAGCAGGACCCTAGGCGCAGATACGCAGTATTTT
>NA|TRBV6-4|NA|TRBJ2-2
CASRAEGDTGELFF
TGTGCCAGCAGGGCCGAAGGGGACACCGGGGAGCTGTTTTTT
>NA|TRBV3-1/TRBV3-2|NA|TRBJ2-1
CASSQDRVLQFF
TGTGCCAGCAGCCAAGACCGGGTGTTGCAGTTCTTC
>NA|TRBV2|NA|TRBJ2-5
CASSGLRGEKTQYF
TGTGCCAGCAGTGGCCTTCGGGGAGAAAAGACCCAGTACTTC
>NA|TRBV6-5|NA|TRBJ2-3
CASSPLDGDTQYF
TGTGCCAGCAGTCCGCTAGATGGCGATACGCAGTATTTT
>NA|TRBV6-2/TRBV6-3|TRBD2|TRBJ2-7
CASSRLAGGIYEQYF
TGTGCCAGCAGCCGACTAGCGGGAGGGATCTACGAGCAGTACTTC
>NA|TRBV5-1|NA|TRBJ1-1
CASSLIGAEAFF
TGCGCCAGCAGCTTGATAGGAGCTGAAGCTTTCTTT
>NA|TRBV5-1|NA|TRBJ2-7
CASSPGLTEEQYF
TGCGCCAGCAGCCCGGGACTGACCGAGGAGCAGTACTTC
>NA|TRBV19|TRBD1|TRBJ2-2
CASSISGGGTGELFF
TGTGCCAGTAGTATCTCAGGGGGCGGTACCGGGGAGCTGTTTTTT
>NA|TRBV11-2|TRBD2|TRBJ2-7
CASSLGRTSGEQYF
TGTGCCAGCAGCTTAGGACGGACTAGCGGGGAGCAGTACTTC
>NA|TRBV7-3|TRBD1|TRBJ2-2
CASSPTGAGTGGELFF
TGTGCCAGCAGTCCGACAGGGGCTGGAACGGGTGGGGAGCTGTTTTTT
>NA|TRBV3-1/TRBV3-2|NA|TRBJ1-2
CASSQLDSQPYGYTF
TGTGCCAGCAGCCAACTGGACAGCCAACCCTATGGCTACACCTTC
>NA|TRBV6-5|NA|TRBJ2-1
CASSYRASAYNEQFF
TGTGCCAGCAGTTATCGGGCTAGCGCTTACAATGAGCAGTTCTTC
>NA|TRBV30|NA|TRBJ1-6
CAWSSVYRPLHF
TGTGCCTGGAGTTCAGTGTACCGTCCCCTCCACTTT
>NA|TRBV3-1/TRBV3-2|NA|TRBJ2-1
CASSQERSVSLYNEQFF
TGTGCCAGCAGCCAAGAACGTTCGGTTTCCCTCTACAATGAGCAGTTCTTC
>NA|TRBV4-3|NA|TRBJ1-1
CASSQEGGVNTEAFF
TGCGCCAGCAGCCAAGAGGGCGGGGTGAACACTGAAGCTTTCTTT
>NA|TRBV4-1|NA|TRBJ2-3
CASSQDRGADDTQYF
TGCGCCAGCAGCCAAGACCGGGGGGCGGACGATACGCAGTATTTT
>NA|TRBV3-1/TRBV3-2|NA|TRBJ2-7
CASSQVWGGTGDPYEQYF
TGTGCCAGCAGCCAAGTTTGGGGCGGAACGGGGGATCCCTACGAGCAGTACTTC